This T cell receptor beta chain was documented in a study of T cells in tumors after PD-1 blockade. Study in general: Each patient got pembrolizumab 200 mg every 3 weeks or cemiplimab 350 mg every 2 weeks. On average, peripheral blood gave 113,528 TCR templates and under 45,000 unique clonotypes. Some patients also took daily vismodegib 150 mg during anti-PD-1 treatment.

The ends were cut back, 5 bases at V and 0 bases at J, with 17 bases in the middle. The CDR3 consists of 16 residues. Germline CDR1 reads SEHNR; CDR2 reads FQNEAQ (reference sequence). The assay was immunoSEQ multiplex PCR, and TCRdb's table has in-frame clones only and misses some. The table lists about 33,000 clones, approximately 78% of them singletons. Notes on this clone: What it recognizes is unknown.

Study-wide findings and caveats: Peripheral recruitment is suggested, as some novel exhausted tumor clones were in pre-treatment blood.

The chain uses TRBV7-9 and TRBJ2-7, with D possibly being TRBD1 or TRBD2 (5 bases each). This clonotype was sampled from a human donor with basal cell carcinoma. The material was PBMCs, obtained before anti-PD-1 treatment. The DNA for the CDR3 is TGTGCCAGCAGCCCGCGTGGGGGACGGAGCTCCTACGAGCAGTACTTC. It yields the protein CASSPRGGRSSYEQYF.